These T cell receptor beta chains were read from a single sample in a study of cytomegalovirus exposure and HLA in healthy donors. Here immunoSEQ multiplex PCR was the method, and the copy in TCRdb shows in-frame clones only, minus some. The repertoire consists of over 150,000 clones, with over 80% occurring once and the leading ten covering more than 1%. The sequenced sample was PBMCs. The receptors derive from a boy aged 2 to 10 in good health and CMV-seronegative. The CDR3 runs from the conserved cysteine through the conserved F or W. The order of the fields is V gene, D gene, clone size, J gene, CDR3 DNA, CDR3 protein. A D gene is named only where the DNA matches it firmly. Size is omitted from some rows. Given values are once, few, many or a class for expanded clones.

v_gene: TRBV30; d_gene: TRBD2; abundance: .; j_gene: TRBJ2-1; CDR3nt: TGTGCCCAGACTAGCGGGGGTGGCAATGAGCAGTTCTTC; CDR3aa: CAQTSGGGNEQFF
v_gene: TRBV7-2; d_gene: .; abundance: .; j_gene: TRBJ2-1; CDR3nt: TGTGCCAGCAGCTTACACGCGGGTGGTGGGATTTACAATGAGCAGTTCTTC; CDR3aa: CASSLHAGGGIYNEQFF
v_gene: TRBV6-1; d_gene: TRBD2; abundance: .; j_gene: TRBJ2-3; CDR3nt: TGTGCCAGCAGTGCACGGACTAGCGGCACAGATACGCAGTATTTT; CDR3aa: CASSARTSGTDTQYF
v_gene: TRBV6-5; d_gene: TRBD1; abundance: .; j_gene: TRBJ2-2; CDR3nt: TGTGCCAGCAGACAAAACAGGGGGTTAACCGGGGAGCTGTTTTTT; CDR3aa: CASRQNRGLTGELFF
v_gene: TRBV6-1; d_gene: TRBD1; abundance: .; j_gene: TRBJ1-1; CDR3nt: TGTGCCAGCAGTGAAAGGTTGGGCTACCCGACAGGGATGAACACTGAAGCTTTCTTT; CDR3aa: CASSERLGYPTGMNTEAFF
v_gene: TRBV4-3; d_gene: TRBD1; abundance: .; j_gene: TRBJ2-5; CDR3nt: TGCGCCAGCAGCCAAGATCCTGGGACAGAAGAGACCCAGTACTTC; CDR3aa: CASSQDPGTEETQYF
v_gene: TRBV4-3; d_gene: .; abundance: .; j_gene: TRBJ1-1; CDR3nt: TGCGCCAGCGGCCGGGGGCGTCGAGGGGGCACTGAAGCTTTCTTT; CDR3aa: CASGRGRRGGTEAFF
v_gene: TRBV5-1; d_gene: TRBD1; abundance: .; j_gene: TRBJ2-1; CDR3nt: TGCGCCAGCAGCCCTACAGGGGCCAGCTCCTACAATGAGCAGTTCTTC; CDR3aa: CASSPTGASSYNEQFF
v_gene: TRBV19; d_gene: .; abundance: .; j_gene: TRBJ1-1; CDR3nt: TGTGCCAGTAGTCCCGGTCGGGACACTGAAGCTTTCTTT; CDR3aa: CASSPGRDTEAFF
v_gene: TRBV2; d_gene: .; abundance: .; j_gene: TRBJ2-5; CDR3nt: TGTGCCAGCAGTGAAATTTTAGGGAGCCAAGAGACCCAGTACTTC; CDR3aa: CASSEILGSQETQYF
v_gene: TRBV5-1; d_gene: .; abundance: .; j_gene: TRBJ1-1; CDR3nt: TGCGCCAGCAGCTTGGCGGGAGCGGGGGACACTGAAGCTTTCTTT; CDR3aa: CASSLAGAGDTEAFF
v_gene: TRBV28; d_gene: .; abundance: once; j_gene: TRBJ1-1; CDR3nt: TGTGCCAGCAGTTTGGAGACAGTGAACACTGAAGCTTTCTTT; CDR3aa: CASSLETVNTEAFF
v_gene: TRBV5-6; d_gene: .; abundance: .; j_gene: TRBJ1-2; CDR3nt: TGTGCCAGCAGCTTAGAGGGCTCCAGCGGATTTTATGGCTACACCTTC; CDR3aa: CASSLEGSSGFYGYTF
v_gene: TRBV14; d_gene: .; abundance: .; j_gene: TRBJ1-3; CDR3nt: TGTGCCAGCAGCCAAGAAACATACTCTGGAAACACCATATATTTT; CDR3aa: CASSQETYSGNTIYF
v_gene: TRBV6-1; d_gene: .; abundance: once; j_gene: TRBJ1-3; CDR3nt: TGTGCCAGCACCGGGTCTGGAAACACCATATATTTT; CDR3aa: CASTGSGNTIYF
v_gene: TRBV15; d_gene: .; abundance: .; j_gene: TRBJ1-2; CDR3nt: TGTGCCACCAGCAGAGATGGGTACAGGAGTGCCGCTGACTATGGCTACACCTTC; CDR3aa: CATSRDGYRSAADYGYTF
v_gene: TRBV7-2; d_gene: TRBD2; abundance: .; j_gene: TRBJ2-1; CDR3nt: TGTGCCAGCAATCGGGGGGGGAGCTCCTACAATGAGCAGTTCTTC; CDR3aa: CASNRGGSSYNEQFF
v_gene: TRBV30; d_gene: TRBD2; abundance: .; j_gene: TRBJ2-1; CDR3nt: TGTGCCTGGAGTGTAGTTCAGCGGGGGATCAATGAGCAGTTCTTC; CDR3aa: CAWSVVQRGINEQFF
v_gene: TRBV19; d_gene: .; abundance: once; j_gene: TRBJ1-5; CDR3nt: TGTGCCAGTAGTATTCGCGGGAGCAATCAGCCCCAGCATTTT; CDR3aa: CASSIRGSNQPQHF
v_gene: TRBV5-6; d_gene: .; abundance: .; j_gene: TRBJ2-3; CDR3nt: TGTGCCAGCAGCCGTAGTTTCGCGCAGTATTTT; CDR3aa: CASSRSFAQYF
v_gene: TRBV14; d_gene: .; abundance: .; j_gene: TRBJ2-5; CDR3nt: TGTGCCAGCAGCCGCACACCGTACCAAGAGACCCAGTACTTC; CDR3aa: CASSRTPYQETQYF
v_gene: TRBV5-6; d_gene: .; abundance: .; j_gene: TRBJ2-7; CDR3nt: TGTGCCAGCAGCACGCGGGTTTCCTACGAGCAGTACTTC; CDR3aa: CASSTRVSYEQYF
v_gene: TRBV7-6; d_gene: TRBD2; abundance: once; j_gene: TRBJ2-3; CDR3nt: TGTGCCAGCAGCGTACTAGCGCCCACAGATACGCAGTATTTT; CDR3aa: CASSVLAPTDTQYF
v_gene: TRBV7-3; d_gene: TRBD1; abundance: .; j_gene: TRBJ1-2; CDR3nt: TGTGCCAGCAGCTCCGGACAGGGCGGCTACACCTTC; CDR3aa: CASSSGQGGYTF
v_gene: TRBV6-6; d_gene: .; abundance: .; j_gene: TRBJ1-2; CDR3nt: TGTGCCAGCAGTTACTTGAGGGTTGGGTCTAACTATGGCTACACCTTC; CDR3aa: CASSYLRVGSNYGYTF
v_gene: TRBV12-5; d_gene: .; abundance: .; j_gene: TRBJ2-1; CDR3nt: TGTGCTAGTGGTTTGGTATTTGCTTGGCGGGGGCCCTACAATGAGCAGTTCTTC; CDR3aa: CASGLVFAWRGPYNEQFF
v_gene: TRBV9; d_gene: .; abundance: .; j_gene: TRBJ2-1; CDR3nt: TGTGCCAGCAGCGTAGGTCCGGGGAACAATGAGCAGTTCTTC; CDR3aa: CASSVGPGNNEQFF
v_gene: TRBV30; d_gene: .; abundance: .; j_gene: TRBJ1-4; CDR3nt: TGTGCCTGGGGCAGGAATGAAAAACTGTTTTTT; CDR3aa: CAWGRNEKLFF
v_gene: TRBV13; d_gene: TRBD1; abundance: few; j_gene: TRBJ1-2; CDR3nt: TGTGCCAGCAGCTCCGAACGGACAGGGGGCGTGGGCTACACCTTC; CDR3aa: CASSSERTGGVGYTF
v_gene: TRBV6-1; d_gene: TRBD2; abundance: .; j_gene: TRBJ2-7; CDR3nt: TGTGCCAGCAGTGTGGCTAGCGGGACCTACGAGCAGTACTTC; CDR3aa: CASSVASGTYEQYF
v_gene: TRBV4-2; d_gene: .; abundance: .; j_gene: TRBJ2-5; CDR3nt: TGTGCCAGCAGCCCGGGACACAAAGAGACCCAGTACTTC; CDR3aa: CASSPGHKETQYF
v_gene: TRBV2; d_gene: .; abundance: .; j_gene: TRBJ1-4; CDR3nt: TGTGCCAGCACCGCGGGTCCAACGCTCGCAAAACTGTTTTTT; CDR3aa: CASTAGPTLAKLFF
v_gene: TRBV9; d_gene: .; abundance: .; j_gene: TRBJ2-1; CDR3nt: TGTGCCAGCAGCGAAAGAGACTCAACCTTTTCCTACAATGAGCAGTTCTTC; CDR3aa: CASSERDSTFSYNEQFF
v_gene: TRBV6-1; d_gene: .; abundance: .; j_gene: TRBJ1-2; CDR3nt: TGTGCCAGCAGTGAAGCTTACAGTAACTATGGCTACACCTTC; CDR3aa: CASSEAYSNYGYTF
v_gene: TRBV6-1; d_gene: .; abundance: few; j_gene: TRBJ1-5; CDR3nt: TGTGCCAGCAGTGAAGTGCAGTTCAATCAGCCCCAGCATTTT; CDR3aa: CASSEVQFNQPQHF
v_gene: TRBV15; d_gene: .; abundance: .; j_gene: TRBJ2-6; CDR3nt: TGTGCCACCAGCAGTCACACTGGGGCCAACGTCCTGACTTTC; CDR3aa: CATSSHTGANVLTF
v_gene: TRBV21-1; d_gene: .; abundance: .; j_gene: TRBJ2-5; CDR3nt: TGTGCCAGCAGCAAAAGGACTAGCGGGTACGAAGAGACCCAGTACTTC; CDR3aa: CASSKRTSGYEETQYF
v_gene: TRBV27; d_gene: .; abundance: .; j_gene: TRBJ2-1; CDR3nt: TGTGCCAGCAGCCGTACCTACAATGAGCAGTTCTTC; CDR3aa: CASSRTYNEQFF
v_gene: TRBV27; d_gene: .; abundance: .; j_gene: TRBJ2-1; CDR3nt: TGTGCCAGCAGTTTGGCAGCGTTGAACTACAATGAGCAGTTCTTC; CDR3aa: CASSLAALNYNEQFF
v_gene: TRBV18; d_gene: TRBD2; abundance: .; j_gene: TRBJ2-7; CDR3nt: TGTGCCAGCTCACCAGTAGCTAGCGGGTCCTACGAGCAGTACTTC; CDR3aa: CASSPVASGSYEQYF
v_gene: TRBV7-7; d_gene: TRBD2; abundance: few; j_gene: TRBJ2-1; CDR3nt: TGTGCTAGCAGCTCCGGAGCCGGGACTAGCGGGAGAGCTCCTCGGGATGAGCAGTTCTTC; CDR3aa: CASSSGAGTSGRAPRDEQFF
v_gene: TRBV7-2; d_gene: TRBD2; abundance: .; j_gene: TRBJ2-3; CDR3nt: TGTGCCAGCAGCGTAAGGACTAGCGGGATCCGGGGGGGCACAGATACGCAGTATTTT; CDR3aa: CASSVRTSGIRGGTDTQYF
v_gene: TRBV7-2; d_gene: .; abundance: .; j_gene: TRBJ1-2; CDR3nt: TGTGCCAGCAGCTTGGGGCCCCCAGCGGGCTATGGCTACACCTTC; CDR3aa: CASSLGPPAGYGYTF
v_gene: TRBV13; d_gene: TRBD2; abundance: .; j_gene: TRBJ2-1; CDR3nt: TGTGCCAGCAGCTTAGGGGGAGGGCCGTTGAGGGAAGAGTTCTTC; CDR3aa: CASSLGGGPLREEFF
v_gene: TRBV14; d_gene: .; abundance: .; j_gene: TRBJ2-5; CDR3nt: TGTGCCAGCAGCCAAGGAGGGATTCTCGGAGAGACCCAGTACTTC; CDR3aa: CASSQGGILGETQYF
v_gene: TRBV4-2; d_gene: .; abundance: once; j_gene: TRBJ1-5; CDR3nt: TGTGCCAGCAGCCAAGGAAACCGAGGAGGAGGGCCCCAGCATTTT; CDR3aa: CASSQGNRGGGPQHF
v_gene: TRBV13; d_gene: TRBD1; abundance: .; j_gene: TRBJ1-2; CDR3nt: TGTGCCAGCAGCCTCGACAGGGCGCGCAGTGGCTACACCTTC; CDR3aa: CASSLDRARSGYTF
v_gene: TRBV9; d_gene: TRBD1; abundance: few; j_gene: TRBJ2-2; CDR3nt: TGTGCCAGCAGCGATCGGACAGGGACGGCCGGGGAGCTGTTTTTT; CDR3aa: CASSDRTGTAGELFF
v_gene: TRBV7-8; d_gene: TRBD1; abundance: .; j_gene: TRBJ2-3; CDR3nt: TGTGCCAGCAGCTTAGACAGGGGGCTATTCGCAGATACGCAGTATTTT; CDR3aa: CASSLDRGLFADTQYF
v_gene: TRBV13; d_gene: .; abundance: .; j_gene: TRBJ2-2; CDR3nt: TGTGCCAGCAGCTTAGGCCGGAACACCGGGGAGCTGTTTTTT; CDR3aa: CASSLGRNTGELFF
v_gene: TRBV4-3; d_gene: TRBD1; abundance: .; j_gene: TRBJ1-1; CDR3nt: TGCGCCAGCAGCCAAGTCGGGACAGAGAACACTGAAGCTTTCTTT; CDR3aa: CASSQVGTENTEAFF
v_gene: TRBV18; d_gene: TRBD1; abundance: .; j_gene: TRBJ1-1; CDR3nt: TGTGCCAGCTCACCGACAGGGTTGAACACTGAAGCTTTCTTT; CDR3aa: CASSPTGLNTEAFF
v_gene: TRBV21-1; d_gene: .; abundance: .; j_gene: TRBJ2-3; CDR3nt: TGTGCCAGCAGTGTTTGGCCGTACACAGATACGCAGTATTTT; CDR3aa: CASSVWPYTDTQYF